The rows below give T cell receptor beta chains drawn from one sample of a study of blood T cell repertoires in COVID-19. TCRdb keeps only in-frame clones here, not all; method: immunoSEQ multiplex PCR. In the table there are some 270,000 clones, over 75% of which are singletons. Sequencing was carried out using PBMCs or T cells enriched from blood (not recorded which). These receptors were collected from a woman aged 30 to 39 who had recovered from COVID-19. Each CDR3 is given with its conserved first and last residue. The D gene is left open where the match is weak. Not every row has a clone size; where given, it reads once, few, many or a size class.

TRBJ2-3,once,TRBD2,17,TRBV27,CASSPRGAGGTTDTQYF,TGTGCCAGCAGTCCCCGGGGAGCGGGAGGGACGACAGATACGCAGTATTTT
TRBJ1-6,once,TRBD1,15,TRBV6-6,CASSYDRGVNSPLHF,TGTGCCAGCAGTTACGACAGGGGGGTTAATTCACCCCTCCACTTT
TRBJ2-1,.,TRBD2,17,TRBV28,CASSLKGRTSVNNEQFF,TGTGCCAGCAGTTTAAAAGGGAGGACTAGCGTAAACAATGAGCAGTTCTTC
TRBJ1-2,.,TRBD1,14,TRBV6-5,CASSLKGQAHGYTF,TGTGCCAGCAGTCTAAAAGGACAGGCCCATGGCTACACCTTC
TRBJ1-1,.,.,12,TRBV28,CASSYREVRAFF,TGTGCCAGCAGTTACAGGGAAGTTCGGGCTTTCTTT
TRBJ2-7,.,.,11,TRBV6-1,CASSEALRLDF,TGTGCCAGCAGTGAAGCGCTGAGGCTTGACTTC
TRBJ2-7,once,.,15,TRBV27,CASSAFWEFSYEQYF,TGTGCCAGCTCCGCCTTTTGGGAGTTCAGTTACGAGCAGTACTTC
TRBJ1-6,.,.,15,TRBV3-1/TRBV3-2,CASSQDSVYNSPLHF,TGTGCCAGCAGCCAAGATTCGGTTTATAATTCACCCCTCCACTTT
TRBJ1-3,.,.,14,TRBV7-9,CASTAGDGGNTIYF,TGTGCCAGCACCGCAGGGGACGGGGGGAACACCATATATTTT
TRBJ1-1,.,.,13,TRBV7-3,CASSLTPGLEAFF,TGTGCCAGCAGCTTAACGCCAGGGCTTGAAGCTTTCTTT
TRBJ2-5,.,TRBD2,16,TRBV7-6,CASSLGGSGSSETQYF,TGTGCCAGCAGCTTAGGAGGTAGCGGGAGTTCAGAGACCCAGTACTTC
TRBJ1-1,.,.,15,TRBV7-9,CASRGSGHLNTEAFF,TGTGCCAGCAGGGGGTCGGGACACCTGAACACTGAAGCTTTCTTT
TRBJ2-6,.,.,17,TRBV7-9,CASSLADRSSGANVLTF,TGTGCCAGCAGCTTAGCCGATCGGAGCTCTGGGGCCAACGTCCTGACTTTC
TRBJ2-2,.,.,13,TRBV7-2,CASRPVETGELFF,TGTGCCTCACGACCAGTGGAGACCGGGGAGCTGTTTTTT
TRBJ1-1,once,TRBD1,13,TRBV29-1,CSVGTGGHTEAFF,TGCAGCGTAGGGACAGGGGGCCACACTGAAGCTTTCTTT
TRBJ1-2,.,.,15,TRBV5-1,CASSLVQGFNYGYTF,TGCGCCAGCAGCTTGGTGCAGGGATTTAACTATGGCTACACCTTC
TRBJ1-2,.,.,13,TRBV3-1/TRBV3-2,CASSQGVVYGYTF,TGTGCCAGCAGCCAAGGAGTCGTCTATGGCTACACCTTC
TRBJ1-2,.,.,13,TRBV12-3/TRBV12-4,CASSLNSNYGYTF,TGTGCCAGCAGTTTGAACAGTAACTATGGCTACACCTTC
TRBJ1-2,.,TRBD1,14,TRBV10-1,CASSVYRGNYGYTF,TGCGCCAGCAGTGTATACAGGGGTAACTATGGCTACACCTTC
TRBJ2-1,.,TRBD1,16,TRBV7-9,CASTLPTGGMSDEQFF,TGTGCCAGCACCTTACCGACAGGGGGTATGAGCGATGAGCAGTTCTTC
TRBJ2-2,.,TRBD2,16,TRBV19,CASSFGTSGVTGELFF,TGTGCCAGTAGCTTCGGGACTAGCGGGGTTACCGGGGAGCTGTTTTTT
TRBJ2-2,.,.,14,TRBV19,CASSIRANTGELFF,TGTGCCAGTAGTATTCGGGCGAACACCGGGGAGCTGTTTTTT